This record looks at one T cell receptor beta chain sequence and its context. This sample is drawn from a study of blood T cell repertoires in COVID-19. Here immunoSEQ multiplex PCR was the method, and the copy in TCRdb shows in-frame clones only, minus some. The sample consists of approximately 250,000 clones, about 85% of them appearing once. V shed 4 bases and J shed 14 bases, with 19 bases lying between them. This CDR3 is built from 13 residues. Per the germline V gene, CDR1 is SGDLS and CDR2 is YYNGEE. V usage is TRBV9 and J usage is TRBJ2-1, with a tentative D call TRBD2 (9 bases). This clonotype originated in a man in his sixties with acute or convalescent COVID-19. Sequenced sample: peripheral blood. The CDR3 DNA sequence: TGTGCCAGCAGCCCGTCAGGGGGCGGGAGGGAGTTCTTC. The encoded protein is CASSPSGGGREFF.